This T cell receptor beta chain was recorded in a study of blood T cell repertoires in COVID-19. Study in general: Researchers got acute and convalescent COVID-19 samples from the United States, Italy and Spain.

Looked up from germline, CDR1 is KGHSY and CDR2 is FQNENV. The CDR3 extends over 15 amino acids. Trimming took 4 bases from V and 1 from J, leaving 13 bases between them. The method was immunoSEQ multiplex PCR; TCRdb's version includes in-frame clones alone and lacks a portion of them. The table includes about 190,000 clones, roughly 73% detected once. Sequencing was done on a sample of peripheral blood. The TCR originated in an elderly woman with active or convalescent COVID-19. This chain joins TRBV16 and TRBJ1-1; D ambiguous. The chain's CDR3 is CASSPDTIGNTEAFF. The CDR3 DNA is TGTGCCAGCAGCCCCGATACTATAGGGAACACTGAAGCTTTCTTT.